These T cell receptor beta chains were read from a single sample in a study of blood T cell repertoires in COVID-19. The assay was immunoSEQ multiplex PCR, and TCRdb's table has in-frame clones only and misses some. The sample shows fewer than 250,000 clones, 85% to 90% of them seen only once. Sequencing was carried out using peripheral blood. The receptors were gathered from a human donor in a cohort sampled during active COVID-19. CDR3s include the opening cysteine and the closing phenylalanine or tryptophan. The D gene is left open where the match is weak. A row's size may be missing; if present it is once, few, many or a size class.

V gene,D gene,J gene,clone size,CDR3 DNA,CDR3 protein
TRBV6-5,-,TRBJ1-3,-,TGTGCCAGCAGCCGGGGACTTATCACTGGAAACACCATATATTTT,CASSRGLITGNTIYF
TRBV19,-,TRBJ2-7,few,TGTGCCAGTAGTGGGTCAGGAACCGAGCAGTACTTC,CASSGSGTEQYF
TRBV4-1,-,TRBJ1-1,-,TGCGCCAGCAGCCAAGGGGCGACGCCGAGTGAAGCTTTCTTT,CASSQGATPSEAFF
TRBV7-9,TRBD1,TRBJ2-3,-,TGTGCCAGCAGCTTAGTTCCCTCGGGACAGCCTAGCACAGATACGCAGTATTTT,CASSLVPSGQPSTDTQYF
TRBV24-1,TRBD1,TRBJ2-5,-,TGTGCCACCAGTGATTTGGGGACAGGGGGCCATGAGACCCAGTACTTC,CATSDLGTGGHETQYF
TRBV6-1,-,TRBJ1-1,-,TGTGCCAGCAGTGAAATGAGGGTAAGCACTGAAGCTTTCTTT,CASSEMRVSTEAFF
TRBV6-5,TRBD1,TRBJ2-7,-,TGTGCCAGCAGTTACGGGGGACAGGGTTGGGAGCAGTACTTC,CASSYGGQGWEQYF
TRBV5-1,-,TRBJ2-7,-,TGCGCCAGCAGCCCGCGGGACAGAAATACCTACGAGCAGTACTTC,CASSPRDRNTYEQYF
TRBV3-1/TRBV3-2,-,TRBJ2-4,-,TGTGCCAGCAGCCAAGGATTGGGGCCTGGGGCCAAAAACATTCAGTACTTC,CASSQGLGPGAKNIQYF
TRBV11-2,-,TRBJ1-2,-,TGTGCCAGCAGCTTGGCTCAAAGGCGGTTCTACACCTTC,CASSLAQRRFYTF
TRBV28,-,TRBJ2-7,-,TGTGCCACCCGAAGGGGGGAGCAGTACTTC,CATRRGEQYF
TRBV28,TRBD1,TRBJ1-5,once,TGTGCCAGCAGGAAGACAGGGTATAGCAATCAGCCCCAGCATTTT,CASRKTGYSNQPQHF
TRBV2,-,TRBJ1-6,-,TGTGCCAGTAGACAGGATAATTCACCCCTCCACTTT,CASRQDNSPLHF
TRBV7-9,-,TRBJ2-2,-,TGTGCCAGCAGCTCACCGATCCCAGGGACACTGAACACCGGGGAGCTGTTTTTT,CASSSPIPGTLNTGELFF
TRBV9,-,TRBJ2-4,-,TGTGCCAGCAGCGTACCCACAGGGATCAGAAACATTCAGTACTTC,CASSVPTGIRNIQYF
TRBV19,TRBD1,TRBJ1-5,-,TGTGCCAGTAGTGGGCGTCGGGGACAGGACGATCAGCCCCAGCATTTT,CASSGRRGQDDQPQHF
TRBV7-6,-,TRBJ2-2,-,TGTGCCAGCAGTTTCAGGGGCAGGTCGAACACCGGGGAGCTGTTTTTT,CASSFRGRSNTGELFF
TRBV5-5,TRBD2,TRBJ2-7,-,TGTGCCAGCAGCTTCGCGGGGGGGCGAAACGAGCAGTACTTC,CASSFAGGRNEQYF
TRBV3-1/TRBV3-2,TRBD2,TRBJ2-3,-,TGTGCCAGCAGCTTCGATAACAGGGGCGGGGGGGCCCCAGATACGCAGTATTTT,CASSFDNRGGGAPDTQYF
TRBV4-1,TRBD1,TRBJ2-7,once,TGCGCCAGCAGCCAAGATCCGTCAGGGGGATCCTACGAGCAGTACTTC,CASSQDPSGGSYEQYF
TRBV6-5,TRBD1,TRBJ1-2,-,TGTGCCAGCAGGAAGACCGGGACAGGCTATGGCTACACCTTC,CASRKTGTGYGYTF
TRBV5-5,TRBD1,TRBJ1-5,-,TGTGCCAGCAGCCGGACAGGGCCGGAAAATCAGCCCCAGCATTTT,CASSRTGPENQPQHF
TRBV2,-,TRBJ2-3,-,TGTGCCAGCAGTGAAGGTCGACCGTCTAGTGCAGATACGCAGTATTTT,CASSEGRPSSADTQYF
TRBV9,-,TRBJ1-4,-,TGTGCCAGCAGCGTAGGAGGCAGTCTTAATGAAAAACTGTTTTTT,CASSVGGSLNEKLFF
TRBV24-1,TRBD1,TRBJ2-3,-,TGTGCCACCAGTGACCCCCGACAGGGGGCCACAGATACGCAGTATTTT,CATSDPRQGATDTQYF
TRBV5-1,-,TRBJ2-3,once,TGCGCCAGCAGCTTGGCACCGGGGGATACGCAGTATTTT,CASSLAPGDTQYF
TRBV3-1/TRBV3-2,TRBD1,TRBJ2-7,-,TGTGCCAGCAGCCAAGATTGGGACAGCGCGCAGTACTTC,CASSQDWDSAQYF
TRBV2,TRBD1,TRBJ1-6,-,TGTGCCAGCAGAGAAGACAGGGAAGATAATTCACCCCTCCACTTT,CASREDREDNSPLHF
TRBV6-5,TRBD1,TRBJ1-1,-,TGTGCCAGCAGTTACCAAAACAGGGGTAACACTGAAGCTTTCTTT,CASSYQNRGNTEAFF
TRBV5-1,-,TRBJ2-7,-,TGCGCCAGCAGCTTGGCAGGCACCAACTACGAGCAGTACTTC,CASSLAGTNYEQYF
TRBV2,-,TRBJ2-7,-,TGTGCCAGCAGTGGGGCCAGGGTGAGCTCCTACGAGCAGTACTTC,CASSGARVSSYEQYF
TRBV27,TRBD1,TRBJ2-7,-,TGTGCCAGCAGAAGGACAGGGTCCTACGAGCAGTACTTC,CASRRTGSYEQYF
TRBV30,TRBD1,TRBJ2-4,-,TGTGCCTGGAGTGTAAGGGGGCCCAAAAACATTCAGTACTTC,CAWSVRGPKNIQYF